The 19 T cell receptor beta chains presented below share a single source sample, sequenced in a study of blood T cell repertoires in COVID-19. Sequencing used immunoSEQ multiplex PCR; TCRdb keeps in-frame clones, though not all of them. Of some 180,000 clones in the sample, roughly 80% were seen once. The sequenced sample was peripheral blood. The receptors stem from a man in his 60s with acute or convalescent COVID-19.

This clone was seen a few times. The V call is TRBV19, the J call TRBJ2-1, with 16 positions matching TRBD2. With 5 bases clipped from V and 5 bases from J, the junction kept 9 bases outside the gene matches. Germline V gene data show CDR1 as LNHDA and CDR2 as SQIVND (reference sequence). The CDR3 consists of 18 residues. The CDR3 loop reads CASSGEGLAGGPHNEQFF. The CDR3 DNA reads TGTGCCAGTAGTGGGGAGGGACTAGCGGGGGGGCCGCACAATGAGCAGTTCTTC.

The gene calls are TRBV27 and TRBJ1-4, with D possibly matching TRBD1 (6 bases). V lost 0 bases and J lost 8, with 10 bases in between. The germline V gene has CDR1 MNHEY and CDR2 SMNVEV (reference sequence). The CDR3 consists of 14 residues. CDR3 DNA sequence: TGTGCCAGCAGTTTATCCAGGGGAGACGAAAAACTGTTTTTT. It codes for CASSLSRGDEKLFF.

The chain has TRBV4-1 and TRBJ2-3; a possible D gene is TRBD2 (6 bases). The V gene's germline CDR1 is MGHRA and CDR2 YSYEKL. V was shortened by 4 bases and J by 1 base, with 9 bases between the two germline ends. This CDR3 contains 14 residues. CDR3 nucleotides: TGCGCCAGCAGCCGAACGGGGGGCACAGATACGCAGTATTTT. Its translation is CASSRTGGTDTQYF.

The chain is built from TRBV7-6 and TRBJ2-7; TRBD2 agrees at 7 bases. CDR1 and CDR2 (germline): SGHVS, FNYEAQ. J was trimmed by 4 bases and V by 7 bases; bases with no gene match: 7. The CDR3 spans 13 residues. In DNA, the CDR3 is TGTGCCAGCAAAGGTGCGGGAGAGTACGAGCAGTACTTC. This codes for CASKGAGEYEQYF. Full variable domain (remainder filled in from reference TRBV7-6 and TRBJ2-7): GAGVSQSPRYKVTKRGQDVALRCDPISGHVSLYWYRQALGQGPEFLTYFNYEAQQDKSGLPNDRFSAERPEGSISTLTIQRTEQRDSAMYRCASKGAGEYEQYFGPGTRLTVT.

The chain is built from TRBV6-4 and TRBJ1-6; D gene ambiguous. Germline assignment: CDR1 MRHNA and CDR2 SNTAGT. Trimming removed 2 bases at V and 6 bases at J, with 5 bases between. The CDR3 length is 13 residues. The CDR3 DNA is TGTGCCAGCAGTGACGGCCTTAATTCACCCCTCCACTTT. As protein: CASSDGLNSPLHF.

This clone was observed a single time. The chain uses TRBV5-1 and TRBJ2-5, with TRBD1 matching over 9 bases. The germline CDR1 and CDR2 sequences are SGHRS and YFSETQ. This CDR3 is 16 amino acids long. V shed 4 bases, J shed 5 bases, and the junction held 12 bases outside the gene matches. The CDR3 loop is CASSPDRGSAGETQYF. CDR3 coding DNA: TGCGCCAGCAGCCCCGACAGGGGGTCGGCAGGGGAGACCCAGTACTTC.

There are a few counts of this clone. This chain links TRBV29-1 with TRBJ1-1, with D unresolved. Germline CDR1 and CDR2: SQVTM and ANQGSEA. The ends were cut back, 7 bases at V and 0 bases at J, with 12 bases in the middle. The CDR3 length is 13 residues. The CDR3 loop is CSAKTGMNTEAFF. CDR3 coding DNA: TGCAGCGCCAAAACCGGGATGAACACTGAAGCTTTCTTT. The full variable domain, its missing parts supplied by reference TRBV29-1 and TRBJ1-1, is SAVISQKPSRDICQRGTSLTIQCQVDSQVTMMFWYRQQPGQSLTLIATANQGSEATYESGFVIDKFPISRPNLTFSTLTVSNMSPEDSSIYLCSAKTGMNTEAFFGQGTRLTVV.

The chain couples TRBV2 to TRBJ1-2, with a tentative D call TRBD1 (6 bases). The CDR3 spans 15 residues. The germline CDR1 and CDR2 sequences are SNHLY and FYNNEI. V gave up 5 bases and J gave up 4 bases, with 17 bases separating them. As DNA, the CDR3 is TGTGCCAGCAGTACTCCCTTTGACAGGCTCTATGGCTACACCTTC. It codes for CASSTPFDRLYGYTF.

V and J are TRBV28 and TRBJ1-4, with D perhaps TRBD1 (5 bases). This CDR3 spans 12 amino acids. Germline V gene sequence: CDR1 MDHEN, CDR2 SYDVKM. V gave up 7 bases and J gave up 10 bases, with 13 bases separating them. The CDR3 protein is CASTPGDGKLFF. The DNA of the CDR3 is TGTGCCAGCACCCCGGGGGACGGAAAACTGTTTTTT. Filled out from reference TRBV28 and TRBJ1-4, the complete variable domain reads DVKVTQSSRYLVKRTGEKVFLECVQDMDHENMFWYRQDPGLGLRLIYFSYDVKMKEKGDIPEGYSVSREKKERFSLILESASTNQTSMYLCASTPGDGKLFFGSGTQLSVL.

This chain connects TRBV27 to TRBJ2-7; D is unclear. CDR1 is MNHEY, CDR2 SMNVEV, per germline (reference sequence). V shed 5 bases and J shed 4 bases, with 6 bases lying between them. The CDR3 spans 11 residues. In DNA, the CDR3 is TGTGCCAGCAGTGACACTTACGAGCAGTACTTC. It translates to CASSDTYEQYF.

V and J are TRBV2 and TRBJ2-3, with D hard to call. Germline V lookup: CDR1 SNHLY, CDR2 FYNNEI. There are 11 residues in the CDR3. The V gene lost 6 bases and the J gene lost 6 bases, with 7 bases spanning the gap. The CDR3 loop is CASSPVDTQYF. Here the CDR3 DNA reads TGTGCCAGCAGCCCTGTGGATACGCAGTATTTT.

This chain links TRBV7-3 with TRBJ2-3; the match to TRBD2 covers 9 bases. The CDR3 loop spans 17 amino acids. V trimming: 5 bases; J trimming: 0 bases; junction bases outside the gene matches: 9. Germline values: CDR1 SGHTA, CDR2 FQGTGA. In DNA form, the CDR3 reads TGTGCCAGCAGCCTCCAAGTCACTAGCGGGAGCACAGATACGCAGTATTTT. This gives the protein CASSLQVTSGSTDTQYF.

This clone was counted between two and nine times. The chain combines TRBV6-5 with TRBJ2-7; 8 bases are shared with TRBD1. The CDR3 extends over 14 amino acids. Germline V gives CDR1 MNHEY, CDR2 SVGAGI. The J segment lost 2 bases and the V segment lost 2 bases, leaving 2 bases of the junction unmatched. In nucleotides, the CDR3 is TGTGCCAGCAGTTACAGACAGGGGCCCTACGAGCAGTACTTC. Its protein product is CASSYRQGPYEQYF.

J is TRBJ2-3 and V is TRBV4-2, with 12 positions matching TRBD2. The CDR3 covers 17 residues. The trim removed 3 bases at V and 2 bases at J, leaving 6 bases unmatched. Germline V CDR1 and CDR2: LGHNA, YNFKEQ. In nucleotides, the CDR3 is TGTGCCAGCAGCCAGGGGCTAGCGGGGGGGGCCACAGATACGCAGTATTTT. Its protein is CASSQGLAGGATDTQYF.

The chain carries TRBV3-1 (or the pseudogene TRBV3-2) and TRBJ2-7; TRBD1 might be the D (5 bases). The CDR3 loop spans 14 amino acids. CDR1 and CDR2 (germline): LGHDT, YNNKEL (reference sequence). Trimming shortened V by 1 base and J by 6 bases, and 13 bases separated the two germline ends. As DNA, the CDR3 is TGTGCCAGCAGCCAAGTCAGTAGGGGTGGCGAGCAGTACTTC. It yields the protein CASSQVSRGGEQYF.

In DNA, the CDR3 is TGTGCCAGCAGCCCCTCCGTCTTGAACACTGAAGCTTTCTTT. It is translated as CASSPSVLNTEAFF. This rearrangement joins TRBV7-9 to TRBJ1-1; D not resolved. Germline CDR1 and CDR2: SEHNR and FQNEAQ (reference sequence). Trimming left V 5 bases short and J 0 bases short, with 10 bases between. The CDR3 extends over 14 amino acids.

In nucleotides, the CDR3 is TGTGCCAGCAGTTCTTTCCCCAGGGCTTTCTTT. This sequence encodes CASSSFPRAFF. This chain uses TRBV6-2 or TRBV6-3 with TRBJ1-1; D uncertain. The CDR3 sequence is 11 residues long. Trimming shortened V by 4 bases and J by 11 bases, and 11 bases separated the two germline ends. The germline V gene has CDR1 MNHEY and CDR2 SVGEGT.

The chain combines TRBV5-1 with TRBJ1-2; TRBD1 is a possible D gene (6 bases). Germline loops: CDR1 SGHRS, CDR2 YFSETQ. V was cut by 2 bases and J by 7 bases, with 15 bases left in between. The CDR3 runs to 14 residues. In DNA, the CDR3 is TGCGCCAGCAGCTTTACGGCAGGGGCAGGTGGCTACACCTTC. It yields the protein CASSFTAGAGGYTF.

A single count supports this clone. This CDR3 reads CASSIGPQVIGEAFF. CDR3 in DNA: TGTGCCAGTAGTATAGGGCCACAGGTGATTGGTGAAGCTTTCTTT. The rearrangement links TRBV19 to TRBJ1-1; D might be TRBD1 (5 bases). This CDR3 is 15 amino acids long. From germline, CDR1 is LNHDA and CDR2 SQIVND (reference sequence). Trimming cost V 1 base and J 7 bases, with 16 bases left between them.